This T cell receptor (beta chain) originates from a study of blood T cell repertoires in COVID-19. Study details: Collection of acute and convalescent COVID-19 samples took place in the United States, Italy and Spain.

Authors' data handling: Amplification with reference gene primers provided the estimates of nucleated cell counts. Profiling relied on immunoSEQ multiplex PCR, and the TCRdb table lists in-frame clones only, not all of them. That table gives V, J and clone size, and the DNA gave D and trimming. Of some 80,000 clones in the sample, around 86% were seen once. CDR1 and CDR2 (germline): SGHRS, YFSETQ. The CDR3 is 16 amino acids. Between the trimmed V and J ends, which lost 3 bases and 0 bases, there was a span of 13 bases. This rearrangement joins TRBV5-1 to TRBJ1-5, with a possible D match to TRBD1 (6 bases). This receptor was identified in a man older than 75 with acute or convalescent COVID-19. The sample comprised peripheral blood. The CDR3 reads CASSWGGQTSNQPQHF. The CDR3 coding sequence is TGCGCCAGCAGCTGGGGTGGACAGACTAGCAATCAGCCCCAGCATTTT. Combining the CDR3 with reference TRBV5-1 and TRBJ1-5 gives the whole variable domain KAGVTQTPRYLIKTRGQQVTLSCSPISGHRSVSWYQQTPGQGLQFLFEYFSETQRNKGNFPGRFSGRQFSNSRSEMNVSTLELGDSALYLCASSWGGQTSNQPQHFGDGTRLSIL.